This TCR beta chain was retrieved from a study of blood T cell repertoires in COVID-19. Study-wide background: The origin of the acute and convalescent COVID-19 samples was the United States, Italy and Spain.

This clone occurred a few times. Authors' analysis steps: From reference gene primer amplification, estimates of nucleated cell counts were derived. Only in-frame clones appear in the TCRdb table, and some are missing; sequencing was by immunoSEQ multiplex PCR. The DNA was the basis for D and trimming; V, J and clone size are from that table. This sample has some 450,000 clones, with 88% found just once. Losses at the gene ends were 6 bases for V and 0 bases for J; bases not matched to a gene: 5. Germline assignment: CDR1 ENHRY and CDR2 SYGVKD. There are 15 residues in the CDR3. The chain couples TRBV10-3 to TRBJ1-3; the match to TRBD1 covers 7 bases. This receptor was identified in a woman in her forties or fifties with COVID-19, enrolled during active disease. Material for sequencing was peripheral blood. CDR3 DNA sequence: TGTGCCATCAGCATCAGACAGGGCTCTGGAAACACCATATATTTT. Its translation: CAISIRQGSGNTIYF.